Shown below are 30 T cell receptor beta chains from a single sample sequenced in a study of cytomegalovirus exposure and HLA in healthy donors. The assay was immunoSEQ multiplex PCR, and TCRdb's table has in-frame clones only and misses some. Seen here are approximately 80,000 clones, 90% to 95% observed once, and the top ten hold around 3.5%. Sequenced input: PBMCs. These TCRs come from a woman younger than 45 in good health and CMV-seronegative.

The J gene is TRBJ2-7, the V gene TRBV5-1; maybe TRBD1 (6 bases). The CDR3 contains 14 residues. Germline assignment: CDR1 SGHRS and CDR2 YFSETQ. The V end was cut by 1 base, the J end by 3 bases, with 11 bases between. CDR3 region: CASSLMTGNYEQYF. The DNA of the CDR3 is TGCGCCAGCAGCTTGATGACAGGCAACTACGAGCAGTACTTC.

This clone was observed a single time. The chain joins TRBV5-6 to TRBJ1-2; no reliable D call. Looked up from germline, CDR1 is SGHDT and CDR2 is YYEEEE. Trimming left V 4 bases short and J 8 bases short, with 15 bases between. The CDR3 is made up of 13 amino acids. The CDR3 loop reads CASSDDKRNGYTF. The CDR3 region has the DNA TGTGCCAGCAGCGATGACAAGAGAAACGGCTACACCTTC. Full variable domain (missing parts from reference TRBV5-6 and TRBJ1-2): DAGVTQSPTHLIKTRGQQVTLRCSPKSGHDTVSWYQQALGQGPQFIFQYYEEEERQRGNFPDRFSGHQFPNYSSELNVNALLLGDSALYLCASSDDKRNGYTFGSGTRLTVV.

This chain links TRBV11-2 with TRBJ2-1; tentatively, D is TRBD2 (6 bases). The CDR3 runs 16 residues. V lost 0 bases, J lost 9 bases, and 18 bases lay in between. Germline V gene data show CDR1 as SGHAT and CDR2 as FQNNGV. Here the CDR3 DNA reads TGTGCCAGCAGCTTAGAGGTAACTAGCCGATACGGTGAGCAGTTCTTC. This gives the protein CASSLEVTSRYGEQFF. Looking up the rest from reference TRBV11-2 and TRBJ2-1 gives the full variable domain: EAGVAQSPRYKIIEKRQSVAFWCNPISGHATLYWYQQILGQGPKLLIQFQNNGVVDDSQLPKDRFSAERLKGVDSTLKIQPAKLEDSAVYLCASSLEVTSRYGEQFFGPGTRLTVL.

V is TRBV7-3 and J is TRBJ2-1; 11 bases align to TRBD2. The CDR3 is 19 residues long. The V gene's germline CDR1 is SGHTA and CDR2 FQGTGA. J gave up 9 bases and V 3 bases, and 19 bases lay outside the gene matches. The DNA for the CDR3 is TGTGCCAGCAGCTTTCGAAGGCCAGATACTAGCGGGAGTTCAATTGAGCAGTTCTTC. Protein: CASSFRRPDTSGSSIEQFF.

CDR3 DNA sequence: TGTGCCAGCAGTGAAGGCAGTCCGGGTGGTCAGCCCCAGCATTTT. It encodes CASSEGSPGGQPQHF. The chain couples TRBV2 to TRBJ1-5, with D unclear. The CDR3 runs to 15 residues. The germline V and J ends were trimmed by 1 base and 6 bases, with 13 bases remaining between them. Germline V gene data show CDR1 as SNHLY and CDR2 as FYNNEI.

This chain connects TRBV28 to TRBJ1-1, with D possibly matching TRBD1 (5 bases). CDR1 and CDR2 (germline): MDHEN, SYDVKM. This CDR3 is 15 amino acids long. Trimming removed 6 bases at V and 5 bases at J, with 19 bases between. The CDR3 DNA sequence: TGTGCCAGCAGGGACCGGGGGAACAGGCGGACTGAAGCTTTCTTT. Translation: CASRDRGNRRTEAFF.

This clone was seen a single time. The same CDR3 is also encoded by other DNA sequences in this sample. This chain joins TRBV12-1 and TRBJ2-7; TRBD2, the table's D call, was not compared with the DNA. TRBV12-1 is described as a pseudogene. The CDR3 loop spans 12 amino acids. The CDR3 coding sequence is TGTGCCAGCACCCAGCGGAGATACGAGCAGTACTTC. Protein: CASTQRRYEQYF.

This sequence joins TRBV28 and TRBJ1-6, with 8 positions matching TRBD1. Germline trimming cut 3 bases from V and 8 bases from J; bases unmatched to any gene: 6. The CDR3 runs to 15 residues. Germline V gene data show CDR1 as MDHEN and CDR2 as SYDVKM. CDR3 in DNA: TGTGCCAGCAGTTTCTCGGACAGGGACGATTCACCCCTCCACTTT. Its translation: CASSFSDRDDSPLHF.

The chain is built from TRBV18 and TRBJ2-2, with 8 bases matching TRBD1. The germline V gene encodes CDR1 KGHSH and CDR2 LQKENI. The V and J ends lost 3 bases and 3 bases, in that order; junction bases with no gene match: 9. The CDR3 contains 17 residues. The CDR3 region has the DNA TGTGCCAGCTCACCCCCGGGAGCAGGGGGCTACACCGGGGAGCTGTTTTTT. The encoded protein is CASSPPGAGGYTGELFF.

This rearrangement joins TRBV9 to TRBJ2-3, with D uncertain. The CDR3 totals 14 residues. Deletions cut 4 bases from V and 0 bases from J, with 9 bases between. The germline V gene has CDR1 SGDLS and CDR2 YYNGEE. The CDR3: CASSFTESTDTQYF. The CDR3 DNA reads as TGTGCCAGCAGCTTTACAGAAAGCACAGATACGCAGTATTTT.

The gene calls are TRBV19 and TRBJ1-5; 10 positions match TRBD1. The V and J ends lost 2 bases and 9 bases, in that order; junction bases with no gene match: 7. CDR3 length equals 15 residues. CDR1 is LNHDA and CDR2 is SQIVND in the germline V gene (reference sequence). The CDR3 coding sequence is TGTGCCAGTAGTATAACCGGGACAGGGGTTTGGCCCCAGCATTTT. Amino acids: CASSITGTGVWPQHF.

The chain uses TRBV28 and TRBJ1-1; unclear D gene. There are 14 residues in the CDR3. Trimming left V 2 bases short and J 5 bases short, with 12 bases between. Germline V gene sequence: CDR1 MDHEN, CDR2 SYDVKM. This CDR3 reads CASSLGLRKTEAFF. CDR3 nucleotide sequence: TGTGCCAGCAGTTTAGGGCTCCGCAAGACTGAAGCTTTCTTT.

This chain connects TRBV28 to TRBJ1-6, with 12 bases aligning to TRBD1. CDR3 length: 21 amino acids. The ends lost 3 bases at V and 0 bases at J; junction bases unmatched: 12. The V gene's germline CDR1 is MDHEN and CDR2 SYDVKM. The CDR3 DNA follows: TGTGCCAGCAGTTTGCGATCCCGGGACAGGGGGCTTCTCTCCTATAATTCACCCCTCCACTTT. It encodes CASSLRSRDRGLLSYNSPLHF.

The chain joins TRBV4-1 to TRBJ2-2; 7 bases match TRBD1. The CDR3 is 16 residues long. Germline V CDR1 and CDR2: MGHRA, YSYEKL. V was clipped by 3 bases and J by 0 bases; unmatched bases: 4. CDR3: CASSQYTGANTGELFF. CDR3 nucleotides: TGCGCCAGCAGCCAGTACACAGGGGCGAACACCGGGGAGCTGTTTTTT.

The CDR3 DNA sequence: TGTGCCAGCAGCCCTCCCGGTCGTTCCTACGAGCAGTACTTC. Translating it yields CASSPPGRSYEQYF. The chain links TRBV11-3 to TRBJ2-7, with no clear D. The germline V gene encodes CDR1 SGHNT and CDR2 YENEEA. This CDR3 has 14 amino acids. The V end was cut by 5 bases, the J end by 1 base, with 12 bases between.

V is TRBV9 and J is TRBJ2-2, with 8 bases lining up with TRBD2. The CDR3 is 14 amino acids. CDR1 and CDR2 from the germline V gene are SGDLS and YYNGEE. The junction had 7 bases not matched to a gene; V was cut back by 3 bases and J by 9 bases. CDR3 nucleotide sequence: TGTGCCAGCAGCGCCCAAATAGCGGGGCGGGAGCTGTTTTTT. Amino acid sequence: CASSAQIAGRELFF. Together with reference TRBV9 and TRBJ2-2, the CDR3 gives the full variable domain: DSGVTQTPKHLITATGQRVTLRCSPRSGDLSVYWYQQSLDQGLQFLIQYYNGEERAKGNILERFSAQQFPDLHSELNLSSLELGDSALYFCASSAQIAGRELFFGEGSRLTVL.

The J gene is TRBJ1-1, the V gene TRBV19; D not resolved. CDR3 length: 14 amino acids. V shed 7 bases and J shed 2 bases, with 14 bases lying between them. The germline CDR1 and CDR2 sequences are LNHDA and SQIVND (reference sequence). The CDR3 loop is CASKGRGINTEAFF. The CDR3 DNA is TGTGCCAGTAAGGGTAGAGGGATTAACACTGAAGCTTTCTTT.

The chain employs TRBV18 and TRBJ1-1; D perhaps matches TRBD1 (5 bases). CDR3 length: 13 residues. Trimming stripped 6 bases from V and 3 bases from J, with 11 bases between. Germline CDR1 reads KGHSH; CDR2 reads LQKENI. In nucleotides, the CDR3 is TGTGCCAGCTCCGCATCCAGGGACACTGAAGCTTTCTTT. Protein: CASSASRDTEAFF.

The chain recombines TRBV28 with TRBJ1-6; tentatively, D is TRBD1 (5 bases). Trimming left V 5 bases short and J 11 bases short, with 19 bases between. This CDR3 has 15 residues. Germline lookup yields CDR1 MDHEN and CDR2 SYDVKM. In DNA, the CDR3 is TGTGCCAGCAGTACGCCCGGCAGGGTATTACCACCCCTCCACTTT. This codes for CASSTPGRVLPPLHF.

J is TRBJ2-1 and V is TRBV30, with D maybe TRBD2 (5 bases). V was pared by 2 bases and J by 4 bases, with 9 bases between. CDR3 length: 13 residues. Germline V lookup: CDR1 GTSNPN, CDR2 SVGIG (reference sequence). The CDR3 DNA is TGTGCCTGGAGTCGGAGGATTTACAATGAGCAGTTCTTC. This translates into CAWSRRIYNEQFF.

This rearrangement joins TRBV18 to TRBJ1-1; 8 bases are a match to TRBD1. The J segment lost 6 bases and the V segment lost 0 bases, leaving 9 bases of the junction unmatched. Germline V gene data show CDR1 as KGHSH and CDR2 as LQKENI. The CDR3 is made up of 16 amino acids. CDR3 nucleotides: TGTGCCAGCTCACCACCGTCCGGGACAGGATTGTCTGAAGCTTTCTTT. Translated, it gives CASSPPSGTGLSEAFF.

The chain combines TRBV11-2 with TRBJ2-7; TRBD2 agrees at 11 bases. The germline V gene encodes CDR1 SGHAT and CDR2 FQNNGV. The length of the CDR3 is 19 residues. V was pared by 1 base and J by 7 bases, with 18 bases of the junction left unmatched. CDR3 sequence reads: CASSLVRLAGGLRPGEQYF. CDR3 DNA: TGTGCCAGCAGCTTAGTTAGGTTAGCGGGAGGGTTAAGACCGGGAGAGCAGTACTTC.

The CDR3 here is CASSVSGTGNTEAFF. CDR3 DNA: TGTGCCAGCAGCGTCTCCGGGACAGGGAACACTGAAGCTTTCTTT. The chain uses TRBV9 and TRBJ1-1; 8 nucleotides match TRBD1. CDR1 and CDR2 (germline): SGDLS, YYNGEE. CDR3 length equals 15 residues. J was trimmed by 1 base and V by 2 bases; bases with no gene match: 4.

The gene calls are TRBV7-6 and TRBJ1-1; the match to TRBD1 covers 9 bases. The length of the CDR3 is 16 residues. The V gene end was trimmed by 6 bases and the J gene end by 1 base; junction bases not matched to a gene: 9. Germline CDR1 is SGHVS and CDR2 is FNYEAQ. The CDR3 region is CASSQYRGPGNTEAFF. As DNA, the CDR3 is TGTGCCAGCAGTCAGTACAGGGGGCCGGGGAACACTGAAGCTTTCTTT.

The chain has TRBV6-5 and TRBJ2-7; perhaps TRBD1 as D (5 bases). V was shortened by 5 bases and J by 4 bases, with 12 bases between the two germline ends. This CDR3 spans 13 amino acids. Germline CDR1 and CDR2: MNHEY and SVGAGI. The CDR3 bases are TGTGCCAGCAGTAAGGACATTATTTACGAGCAGTACTTC. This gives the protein CASSKDIIYEQYF.

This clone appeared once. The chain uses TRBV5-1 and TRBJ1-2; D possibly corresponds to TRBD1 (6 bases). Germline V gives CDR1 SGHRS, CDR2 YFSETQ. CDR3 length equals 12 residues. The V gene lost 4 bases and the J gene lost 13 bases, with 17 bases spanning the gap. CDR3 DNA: TGCGCCAGCAGCCCGGAGGGGGGGACCTGCACCTTC. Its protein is CASSPEGGTCTF.

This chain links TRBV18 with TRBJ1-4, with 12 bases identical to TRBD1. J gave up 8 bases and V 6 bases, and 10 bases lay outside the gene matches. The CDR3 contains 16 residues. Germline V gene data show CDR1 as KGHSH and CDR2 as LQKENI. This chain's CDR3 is CASSRPRDRGREKLFF. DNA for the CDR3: TGTGCCAGCTCGCGACCACGGGACAGGGGGCGAGAAAAACTGTTTTTT.

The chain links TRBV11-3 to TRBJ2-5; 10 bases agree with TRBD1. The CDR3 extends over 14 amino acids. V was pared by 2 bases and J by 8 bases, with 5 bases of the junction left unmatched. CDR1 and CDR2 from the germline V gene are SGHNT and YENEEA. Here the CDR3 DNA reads TGTGCCAGCAGCTTACGGGGACAGGGGCATACCCAGTACTTC. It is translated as CASSLRGQGHTQYF.

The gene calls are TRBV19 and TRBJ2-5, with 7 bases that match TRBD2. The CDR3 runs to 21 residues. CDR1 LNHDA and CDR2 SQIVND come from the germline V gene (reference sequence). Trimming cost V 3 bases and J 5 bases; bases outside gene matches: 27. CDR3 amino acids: CASSMASGAFPLAPVRETQYF. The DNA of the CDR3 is TGTGCCAGTAGTATGGCTTCGGGTGCCTTCCCACTAGCGCCGGTACGGGAGACCCAGTACTTC. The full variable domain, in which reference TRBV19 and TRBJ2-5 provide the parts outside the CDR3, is DGGITQSPKYLFRKEGQNVTLSCEQNLNHDAMYWYRQDPGQGLRLIYYSQIVNDFQKGDIAEGYSVSREKKESFPLTVTSAQKNPTAFYLCASSMASGAFPLAPVRETQYFGPGTRLLVL.

The CDR3: CASSYSIPQAYTF. As DNA, the CDR3 is TGTGCCAGCAGTTACTCGATCCCCCAGGCCTACACCTTC. V is TRBV6-5 and J is TRBJ1-2; unclear D gene. V was trimmed by 0 bases and J by 10 bases, leaving 12 bases between them. The CDR3 spans 13 residues. CDR1 and CDR2 (germline): MNHEY, SVGAGI.